This entry describes one T cell receptor beta chain. Antigen unknown. This entry comes from a study of T cell repertoires in cytomegalovirus infection. At the level of the study: Selection of CMV epitopes for the study included recently identified HLA-C-restricted and well-studied HLA-B-restricted ones. TCR beta signatures that were public indicated CMV infection and matching HLA type.

Trimming removed 4 bases from V and 5 bases from J; junction bases left unmatched: 9. Germline loops: CDR1 SGHKS, CDR2 YYEKEE (reference sequence). The CDR3 loop spans 15 amino acids. Each CDR3 protein is one row after TCRdb ran MiXCR on the reads. The repertoire holds approximately 1,000,000 distinct CDR3 sequences, with roughly 30% as singletons. The rearrangement links TRBV5-5 to TRBJ2-5, with TRBD2 identical over 9 bases. The input for sequencing was cultured CD8+ T cells from PBMCs, taken from culture after CMV antigen stimulation. The receptor was derived from a human donor in good health (CMV status not recorded). Some clones in this sample may be carry-over from other donors' samples. CDR3 coding DNA: TGTGCCAGCAGCCTTTCAGCGGGGGGCGGCGAGACCCAGTACTTC. It codes for CASSLSAGGGETQYF.